This T cell receptor (beta chain) was observed in a study of blood T cell repertoires in COVID-19. In the study overall: Specimens from acute and convalescent COVID-19 originated in the United States, Italy and Spain. The cDNA or gDNA used as material had been derived from T cells, B-cell-depleted T cells, or PBMCs.

In its sample, this clone was seen once. Per the original data handling: Reference gene primer amplification gave nucleated cell count estimates. Repertoires were generated with immunoSEQ multiplex PCR, while TCRdb's copy carries only in-frame clones and drops some. V and J calls and clone size are given by that table; D and trimming were obtained from the DNA. The sample gives 56,000 or so clones, 85% to 90% of which show up once; around 40% is in the top ten. The Seattle site enrolled patients during active infection and followed them longitudinally. This receptor was identified in a woman aged 60 to 75 with COVID-19, enrolled during active disease. The sample consisted of peripheral blood.

Here the CDR3 reads CASSLSMGHTYEQYF. CDR3 DNA: TGTGCCAGCAGCTTATCCATGGGACATACCTACGAGCAGTACTTC. The chain carries TRBV7-2 and TRBJ2-7, with D possibly being TRBD1 (6 bases). The germline gives CDR1 SGHTA, CDR2 FQGNSA. V lost 2 bases and J 2 bases, leaving 13 bases between the germline ends. This CDR3 is 15 amino acids long.